This entry lists 11 T cell receptor beta chains sequenced from one sample in a study of blood T cell repertoires in COVID-19. TCRdb's table, derived via immunoSEQ multiplex PCR, lists solely in-frame clones and lacks some. The sample holds 25,000 to 30,000 clones, around 85% seen once. Sequenced input: peripheral blood. These receptors all come from a man aged 50 to 60 with active or convalescent COVID-19.

This clone appeared a few times. V gene TRBV7-9 combines with J gene TRBJ1-1, with TRBD1 matching over 8 bases. The V segment lost 5 bases and the J segment 7 bases; nucleotides outside the gene matches: 9. The germline V gene has CDR1 SEHNR and CDR2 FQNEAQ (reference sequence). The CDR3 spans 14 residues. The DNA of the CDR3 is TGTGCCAGCAGCACAACAGGGGGGGACGGTGAAGCTTTCTTT. Translation gives CASSTTGGDGEAFF.

J is TRBJ2-5 and V is TRBV2, with 7 positions matching TRBD1. The CDR3 spans 16 residues. Trimming took 4 bases from V and 2 from J; bases not matched to a gene: 10. Germline lookup yields CDR1 SNHLY and CDR2 FYNNEI. Here the CDR3 reads CASSVGFYRGQETQYF. DNA for the CDR3: TGTGCCAGCAGTGTCGGATTCTACAGGGGACAAGAGACCCAGTACTTC.

The J gene is TRBJ1-2, the V gene TRBV10-2; possibly TRBD1 for D (5 bases). CDR1 and CDR2 (germline): WSHSY, SAAADI. The CDR3 is made up of 14 amino acids. Trimming took off 0 bases at V and 6 bases at J, with 11 bases between the two ends. CDR3 nucleotide sequence: TGCGCCAGCAGTGAGTCACAGGACCCTAATGGCTACACCTTC. Its translation: CASSESQDPNGYTF.

The rearrangement links TRBV5-1 to TRBJ1-6; the D is unclear. CDR3 length equals 13 residues. V dropped 0 bases and J dropped 6 bases, with 4 bases sitting between them. Germline V gene lookup returns CDR1 SGHRS and CDR2 YFSETQ. CDR3 nucleotide sequence: TGCGCCAGCAGCTTGGAGCTTAATTCACCCCTCCACTTT. Translation gives CASSLELNSPLHF.

This clone was counted a single time. This sequence joins TRBV29-1 and TRBJ1-1; D is undetermined. The CDR3 consists of 11 residues. Trimming took off 3 bases at V and 4 bases at J, with 6 bases between the two ends. The germline gives CDR1 SQVTM, CDR2 ANQGSEA. CDR3 region: CSVDGVTEAFF. The DNA of the CDR3 is TGCAGCGTTGACGGTGTCACTGAAGCTTTCTTT.

A few counts support this clone. The rearrangement joins TRBV14 to TRBJ1-2, with D maybe TRBD1 (6 bases). The length of the CDR3 is 13 residues. V was cut by 1 base and J by 9 bases, with 12 bases left in between. Germline V gives CDR1 SGHDN, CDR2 FVKESK. Written as DNA, the CDR3 is TGTGCCAGCAGCCAAGCTGCGGGGGCAAGCTACACCTTC. The encoded protein is CASSQAAGASYTF.

The J gene is TRBJ2-5, the V gene TRBV14, with 13 bases identical to TRBD2. V gave up 4 bases and J gave up 5 bases; unmatched junction bases: 7. The germline CDR1 and CDR2 sequences are SGHDN and FVKESK. This CDR3 comprises 16 residues. CDR3 sequence: CASSPYLGLAGETQYF. The CDR3 bases are TGTGCCAGCAGCCCGTACTTGGGACTAGCGGGGGAGACCCAGTACTTC.

This CDR3 reads CASSFQGSGELFF. The DNA for the CDR3 is TGTGCCAGCAGTTTCCAGGGTAGCGGGGAGCTGTTTTTT. The chain links TRBV12-3 or TRBV12-4 to TRBJ2-2, with D possibly TRBD1 on 5 matching bases. The CDR3 is made up of 13 amino acids. Between the trimmed V and J ends, which lost 3 bases and 7 bases, there was a span of 9 bases.

The rearrangement uses TRBV18 and TRBJ2-3; possibly TRBD2 for D (6 bases). The germline V and J ends were trimmed by 1 base and 6 bases, with 11 bases remaining between them. Germline-derived CDR1 and CDR2 are KGHSH and LQKENI. The CDR3 length is 14 residues. CDR3 nucleotides: TGTGCCAGCTCACCACACCCGGGAGCGGATACGCAGTATTTT. It specifies CASSPHPGADTQYF.

The chain is built from TRBV11-3 and TRBJ2-5, with D maybe TRBD2 (5 bases). The germline V gene has CDR1 SGHNT and CDR2 YENEEA. CDR3 length equals 14 residues. V was clipped by 5 bases and J by 2 bases, with 12 bases between them. In DNA form, the CDR3 reads TGTGCCAGCAGCGGCAGCCGGGGTCAAGAGACCCAGTACTTC. Translation: CASSGSRGQETQYF.

The J gene is TRBJ2-5, the V gene TRBV24-1; no reliable D call. The V end lost 2 bases, the J end lost 5 bases, and 11 bases lay between the germline ends. The CDR3 totals 14 residues. Germline-derived CDR1 and CDR2 are KGHDR and SFDVKD. The CDR3 sequence: CATSDSRPRETQYF. The CDR3 DNA reads as TGTGCCACCAGTGATTCACGCCCTCGGGAGACCCAGTACTTC.